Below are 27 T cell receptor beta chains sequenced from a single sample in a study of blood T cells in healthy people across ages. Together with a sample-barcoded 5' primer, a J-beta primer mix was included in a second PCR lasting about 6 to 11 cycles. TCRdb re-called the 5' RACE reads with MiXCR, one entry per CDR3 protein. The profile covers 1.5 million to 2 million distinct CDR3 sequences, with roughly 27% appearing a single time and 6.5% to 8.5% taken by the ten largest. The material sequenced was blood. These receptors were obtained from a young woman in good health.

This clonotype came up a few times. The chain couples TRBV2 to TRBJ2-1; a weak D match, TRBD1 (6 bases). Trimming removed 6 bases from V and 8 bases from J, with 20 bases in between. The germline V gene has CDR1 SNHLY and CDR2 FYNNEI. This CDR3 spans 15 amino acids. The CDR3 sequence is CASSTFGTKGDEQFF. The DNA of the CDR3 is TGTGCCAGCAGCACCTTCGGAACCAAGGGGGATGAGCAGTTCTTC.

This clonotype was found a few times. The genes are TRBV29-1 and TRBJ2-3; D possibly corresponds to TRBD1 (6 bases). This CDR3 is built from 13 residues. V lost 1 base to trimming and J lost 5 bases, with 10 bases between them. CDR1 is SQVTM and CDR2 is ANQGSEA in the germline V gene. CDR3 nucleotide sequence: TGCAGCGTTGAAGGACAGGCGAAAGATACGCAGTATTTT. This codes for CSVEGQAKDTQYF.

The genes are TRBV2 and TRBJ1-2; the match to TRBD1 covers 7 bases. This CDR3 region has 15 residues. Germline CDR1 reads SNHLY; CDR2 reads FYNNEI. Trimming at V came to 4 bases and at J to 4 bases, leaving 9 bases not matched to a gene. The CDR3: CASSVGIQGSYGYTF. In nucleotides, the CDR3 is TGTGCCAGCAGTGTGGGAATACAGGGGAGCTATGGCTACACCTTC.

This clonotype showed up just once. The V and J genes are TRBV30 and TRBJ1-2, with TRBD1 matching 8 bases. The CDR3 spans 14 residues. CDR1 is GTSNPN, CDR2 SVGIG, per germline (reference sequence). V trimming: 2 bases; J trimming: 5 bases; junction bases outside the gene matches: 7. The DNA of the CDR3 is TGTGCCTGGAGTCAGGGGACAGGAGAGTATGGCTACACCTTC. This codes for CAWSQGTGEYGYTF.

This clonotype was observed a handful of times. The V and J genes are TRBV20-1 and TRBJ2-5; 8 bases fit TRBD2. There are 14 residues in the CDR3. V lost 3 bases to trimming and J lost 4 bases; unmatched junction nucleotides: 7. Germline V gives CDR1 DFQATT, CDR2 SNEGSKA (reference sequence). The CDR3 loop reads CSASSGGLGETQYF. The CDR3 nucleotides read TGCAGTGCTAGTTCTGGGGGACTAGGAGAGACCCAGTACTTC.

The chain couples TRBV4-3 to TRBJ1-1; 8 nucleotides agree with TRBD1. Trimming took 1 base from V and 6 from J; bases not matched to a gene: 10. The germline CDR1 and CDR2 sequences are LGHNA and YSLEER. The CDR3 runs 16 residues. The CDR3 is CASSQGTGGGVPEAFF. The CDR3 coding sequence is TGCGCCAGCAGCCAAGGCACAGGGGGTGGGGTGCCTGAAGCTTTCTTT.

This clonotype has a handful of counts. The CDR3 region has the DNA TGCAGTGCTCGTATCATCGGCTCCTATAATTCACCCCTCCACTTT. Protein sequence: CSARIIGSYNSPLHF. The V gene is TRBV20-1, the J gene TRBJ1-6; no reliable D call. V shed 5 bases and J shed 0 bases, with 11 bases lying between them. CDR1 and CDR2 (germline): DFQATT, SNEGSKA (reference sequence). There are 15 residues in the CDR3.

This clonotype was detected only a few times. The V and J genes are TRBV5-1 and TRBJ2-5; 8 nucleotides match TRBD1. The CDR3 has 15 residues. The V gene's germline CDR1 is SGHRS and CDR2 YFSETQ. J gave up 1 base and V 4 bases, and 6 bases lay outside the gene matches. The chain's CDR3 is CASSRSGTGQETQYF. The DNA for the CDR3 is TGCGCCAGCAGCCGGTCCGGGACAGGCCAAGAGACCCAGTACTTC.

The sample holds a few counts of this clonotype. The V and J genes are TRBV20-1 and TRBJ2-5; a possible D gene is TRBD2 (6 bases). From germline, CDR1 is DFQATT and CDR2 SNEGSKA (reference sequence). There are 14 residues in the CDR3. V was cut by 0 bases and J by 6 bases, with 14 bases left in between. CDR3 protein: CSARDSLAKKTQYF. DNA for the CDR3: TGCAGTGCTAGAGATTCTCTAGCGAAAAAGACCCAGTACTTC.

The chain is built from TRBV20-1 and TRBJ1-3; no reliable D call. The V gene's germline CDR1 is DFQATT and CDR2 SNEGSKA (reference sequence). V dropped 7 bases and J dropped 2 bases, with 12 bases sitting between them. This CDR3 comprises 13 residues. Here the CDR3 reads CSVAGSPGNTIYF. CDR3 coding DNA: TGCAGTGTAGCGGGGTCCCCTGGAAACACCATATATTTT.

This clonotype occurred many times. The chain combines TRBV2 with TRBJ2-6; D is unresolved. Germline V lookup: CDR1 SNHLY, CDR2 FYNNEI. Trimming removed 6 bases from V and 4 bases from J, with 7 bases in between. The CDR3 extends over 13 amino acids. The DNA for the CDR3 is TGTGCCAGCAGCCCTGAAGGGGCCAACGTCCTGACTTTC. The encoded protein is CASSPEGANVLTF. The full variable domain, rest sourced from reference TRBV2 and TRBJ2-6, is EPEVTQTPSHQVTQMGQEVILRCVPISNHLYFYWYRQILGQKVEFLVSFYNNEISEKSEIFDDQFSVERPDGSNFTLKIRSTKLEDSAMYFCASSPEGANVLTFGAGSRLTVL.

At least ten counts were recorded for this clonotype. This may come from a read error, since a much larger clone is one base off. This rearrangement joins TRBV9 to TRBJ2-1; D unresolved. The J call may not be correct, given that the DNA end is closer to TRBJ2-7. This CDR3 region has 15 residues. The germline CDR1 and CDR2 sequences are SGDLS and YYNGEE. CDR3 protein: CASSVVENSYNEQYF. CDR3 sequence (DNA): TGTGCCAGCAGCGTAGTAGAAAACTCCTACAATGAGCAGTACTTC.

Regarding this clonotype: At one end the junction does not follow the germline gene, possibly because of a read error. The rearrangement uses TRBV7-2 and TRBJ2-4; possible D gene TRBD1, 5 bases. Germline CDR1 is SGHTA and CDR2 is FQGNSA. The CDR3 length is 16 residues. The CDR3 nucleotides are TGTGCCAGCAGTTTAGGCCCACGGACAACCAAAAACATTCAGTACTTC. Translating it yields CASSLGPRTTKNIQYF.

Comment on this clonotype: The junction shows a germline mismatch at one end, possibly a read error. This CDR3 is CASSFDRSCEQYF. CDR3 DNA sequence: TGCGCCAGCAGCTTCGACAGGTCCTGCGAGCAGTACTTC. The J gene is TRBJ2-7, the V gene TRBV5-1; D is possibly TRBD1 (6 bases). Germline CDR1 SGHRS, CDR2 YFSETQ. The CDR3 consists of 13 residues.

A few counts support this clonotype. The CDR3 is CASSEVRGGPYEQYF. CDR3 bases: TGCGCCAGCAGTGAGGTGCGGGGGGGACCCTACGAGCAGTACTTC. The chain has TRBV10-1 and TRBJ2-7; TRBD2 matches at 9 bases. Per germline, CDR1 WNHNN and CDR2 SYGVQD (reference sequence). The CDR3 is 15 amino acids. V gave up 2 bases and J gave up 2 bases; unmatched junction bases: 4.

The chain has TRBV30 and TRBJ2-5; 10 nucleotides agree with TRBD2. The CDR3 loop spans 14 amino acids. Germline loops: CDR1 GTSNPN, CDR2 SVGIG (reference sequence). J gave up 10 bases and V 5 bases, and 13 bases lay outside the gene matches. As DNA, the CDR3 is TGTGCCTGGGGATACGGACTAGCGGAGGGAAACCAGTACTTC. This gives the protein CAWGYGLAEGNQYF.

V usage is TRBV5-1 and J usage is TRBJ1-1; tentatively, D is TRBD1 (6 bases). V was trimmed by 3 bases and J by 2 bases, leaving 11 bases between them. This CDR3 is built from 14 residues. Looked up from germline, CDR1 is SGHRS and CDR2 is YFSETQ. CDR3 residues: CASSWGHANTEAFF. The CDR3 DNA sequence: TGCGCCAGCAGCTGGGGACACGCCAACACTGAAGCTTTCTTT.

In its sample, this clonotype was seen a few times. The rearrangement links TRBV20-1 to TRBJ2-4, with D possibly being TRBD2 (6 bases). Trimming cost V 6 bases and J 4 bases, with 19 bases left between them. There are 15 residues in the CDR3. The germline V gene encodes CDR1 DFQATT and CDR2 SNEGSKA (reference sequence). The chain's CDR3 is CSARTGGYQKNIQYF. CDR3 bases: TGCAGTGCCCGGACCGGAGGGTACCAAAAAAACATTCAGTACTTC.

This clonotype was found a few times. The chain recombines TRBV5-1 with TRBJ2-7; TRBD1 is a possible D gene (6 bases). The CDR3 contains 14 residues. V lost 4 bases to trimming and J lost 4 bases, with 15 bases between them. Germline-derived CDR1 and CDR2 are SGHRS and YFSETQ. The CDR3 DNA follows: TGCGCCAGCAGCCGTACGACAGGACCTTACGAGCAGTACTTC. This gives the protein CASSRTTGPYEQYF.

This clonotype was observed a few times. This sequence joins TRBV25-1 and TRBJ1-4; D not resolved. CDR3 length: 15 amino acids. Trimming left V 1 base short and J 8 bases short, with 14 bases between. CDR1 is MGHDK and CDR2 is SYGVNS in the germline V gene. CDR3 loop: CASSEWQKRREKLFF. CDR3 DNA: TGTGCCAGCAGTGAATGGCAGAAGAGGAGGGAAAAACTGTTTTTT. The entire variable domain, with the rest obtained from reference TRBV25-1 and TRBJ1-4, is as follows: EADIYQTPRYLVIGTGKKITLECSQTMGHDKMYWYQQDPGMELHLIHYSYGVNSTEKGDLSSESTVSRIRTEHFPLTLESARPSHTSQYLCASSEWQKRREKLFFGSGTQLSVL.

Here the CDR3 reads CASSLSWGFGGTEAFF. CDR3 DNA: TGTGCCAGCAGCTTATCATGGGGTTTCGGGGGCACTGAAGCTTTCTTT. This chain uses TRBV7-2 with TRBJ1-1; TRBD1 is a possible D gene (5 bases). CDR3 size: 16 residues. Germline V CDR1 and CDR2: SGHTA, FQGNSA. With 2 bases removed from V and 4 bases from J, the gap between germline ends came to 17 bases.

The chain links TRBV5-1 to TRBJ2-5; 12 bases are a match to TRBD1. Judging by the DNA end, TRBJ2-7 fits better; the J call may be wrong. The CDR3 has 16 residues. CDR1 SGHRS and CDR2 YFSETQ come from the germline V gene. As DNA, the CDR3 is TGCGCCAGCAGCTTGGGGCCGGGACAGGGGGCGGACGAGCAGTACTTC. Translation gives CASSLGPGQGADEQYF.

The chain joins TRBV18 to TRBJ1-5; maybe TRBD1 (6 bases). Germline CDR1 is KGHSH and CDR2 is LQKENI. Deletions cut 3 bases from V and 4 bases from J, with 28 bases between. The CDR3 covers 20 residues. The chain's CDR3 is CASSPNVPTGRRPINQPQHF. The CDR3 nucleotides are TGTGCCAGCTCACCTAACGTCCCGACAGGTAGGAGGCCAATTAATCAGCCCCAGCATTTT.

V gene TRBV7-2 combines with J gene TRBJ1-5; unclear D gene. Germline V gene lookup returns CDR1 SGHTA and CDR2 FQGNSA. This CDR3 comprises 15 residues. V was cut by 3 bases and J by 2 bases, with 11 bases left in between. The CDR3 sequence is CASSLTLYGNQPQHF. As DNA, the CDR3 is TGTGCCAGCAGCTTGACACTCTACGGCAATCAGCCCCAGCATTTT.

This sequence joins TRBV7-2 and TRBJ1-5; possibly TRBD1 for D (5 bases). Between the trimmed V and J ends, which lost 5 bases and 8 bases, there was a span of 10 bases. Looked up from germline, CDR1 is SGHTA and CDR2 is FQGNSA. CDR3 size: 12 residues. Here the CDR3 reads CASSKTEKPQHF. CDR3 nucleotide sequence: TGTGCCAGCAGCAAGACAGAAAAGCCCCAGCATTTT.

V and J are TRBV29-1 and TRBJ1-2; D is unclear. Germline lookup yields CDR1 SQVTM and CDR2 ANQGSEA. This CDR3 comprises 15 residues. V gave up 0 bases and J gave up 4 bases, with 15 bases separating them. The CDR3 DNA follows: TGCAGCGTTGAAGATCGAGGCCAGGCGTGCTATGGCTACACCTTC. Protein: CSVEDRGQACYGYTF.

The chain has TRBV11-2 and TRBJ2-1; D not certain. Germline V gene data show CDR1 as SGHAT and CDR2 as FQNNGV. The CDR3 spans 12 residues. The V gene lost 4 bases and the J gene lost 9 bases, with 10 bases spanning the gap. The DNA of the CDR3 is TGTGCCAGCAGCTCCCCTGTGGGTGAGCAGTTCTTC. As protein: CASSSPVGEQFF. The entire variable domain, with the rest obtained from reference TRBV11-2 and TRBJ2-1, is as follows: EAGVAQSPRYKIIEKRQSVAFWCNPISGHATLYWYQQILGQGPKLLIQFQNNGVVDDSQLPKDRFSAERLKGVDSTLKIQPAKLEDSAVYLCASSSPVGEQFFGPGTRLTVL.